This TCR beta chain is from a study of T cell responses to AZD1222 COVID-19 vaccine. TCRdb's copy holds only in-frame clones and misses some; the assay was immunoSEQ multiplex PCR. Here the sample spans some 160,000 clones, approximately 90% being singletons. As regards this clone: Its antigen is currently unknown.

Study-wide points: With dominance at 160-218 and 743-854, vaccine-associated CD4 TCRs spanned spike. Sampled repertoires all dated from after the peak T cell response.

The CDR3 covers 12 residues. Trimming took 3 bases from V and 5 from J, leaving 7 bases between them. Germline CDR1 is ENHRY and CDR2 is SYGVKD. This chain connects TRBV10-3 to TRBJ2-5; D is unresolved. Sample: peripheral blood, taken on day 0 of AZD1222 vaccination. The clonotype was recovered from an adult in good health. The CDR3 sequence: CAISDNGETQYF. In nucleotides, the CDR3 is TGTGCCATCAGTGATAATGGGGAGACCCAGTACTTC.